This TCR beta chain was sequenced in a study of cytomegalovirus exposure and HLA in healthy donors. Overall study context: A preliminary data release comprised 80 million or so unique TCRs obtained from HLA-typed donors.

The study ran its PCR with 60 Vbeta and 13 Jbeta primers. Libraries were prepared by immunoSEQ multiplex PCR; TCRdb keeps only in-frame clonotypes and omits some of them. The sample lists over 150,000 clones; more than 60% were seen once. The CDR3 has 10 amino acids. Trimming removed 6 bases at V and 5 bases at J, with 4 bases between. Per the germline V gene, CDR1 is MDHEN and CDR2 is SYDVKM. Sequencing input: PBMCs. The receptor was derived from a woman in her forties or fifties in good health and CMV-seropositive. The chain recombines TRBV28 with TRBJ1-1, with no clear D. CDR3 nucleotides: TGTGCCAGCAGCGGGACTGAAGCTTTCTTT. Translation gives CASSGTEAFF.